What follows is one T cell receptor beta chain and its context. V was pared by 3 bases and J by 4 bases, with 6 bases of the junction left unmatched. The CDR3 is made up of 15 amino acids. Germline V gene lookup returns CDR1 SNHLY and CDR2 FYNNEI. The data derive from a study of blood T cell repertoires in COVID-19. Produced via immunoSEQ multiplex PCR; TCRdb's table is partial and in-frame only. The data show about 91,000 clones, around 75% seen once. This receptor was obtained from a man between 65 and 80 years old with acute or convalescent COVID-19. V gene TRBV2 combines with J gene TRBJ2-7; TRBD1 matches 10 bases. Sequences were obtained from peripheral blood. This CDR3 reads CASSESGTGEYEQYF. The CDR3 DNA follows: TGTGCCAGCAGTGAGTCCGGGACAGGGGAATACGAGCAGTACTTC.